One and the same sample provided the 18 T cell receptor beta chains below, sequenced in a study of OX40 agonist ivuxolimab in advanced cancers. TCRdb's table, derived via immunoSEQ multiplex PCR, lists solely in-frame clones and lacks some. The sample holds tens of thousands of clones, over 70% seen once. This specimen consisted of CD4+ or CD8+ T cells sorted from blood, obtained in a trial of the OX40 agonist ivuxolimab. These receptor sequences come from an adult with an advanced solid tumor such as melanoma, head and neck, liver or kidney cancer.

The genes are TRBV6-6 and TRBJ2-7; D not certain. V lost 0 bases, J lost 6 bases, and 9 bases lay in between. This CDR3 is built from 13 residues. Per germline, CDR1 MNHNY and CDR2 SVGAGI (reference sequence). The CDR3 DNA is TGTGCCAGCAGTTACTCGGGTTCCCTCGAGCAGTACTTC. This translates into CASSYSGSLEQYF.

The chain uses TRBV19 and TRBJ2-7, with 8 bases that match TRBD1. Germline lookup yields CDR1 LNHDA and CDR2 SQIVND (reference sequence). V trimming: 4 bases; J trimming: 2 bases; junction bases outside the gene matches: 7. The CDR3 runs 15 residues. CDR3 region: CASSNRTGSPYEQYV. CDR3 in DNA: TGTGCCAGTAGTAACCGGACAGGGTCCCCCTACGAGCAGTACGTC.

This sequence joins TRBV28 and TRBJ2-3; 11 bases are a match to TRBD2. The CDR3 extends over 16 amino acids. V lost 4 bases to trimming and J lost 4 bases; unmatched junction nucleotides: 7. The V gene's germline CDR1 is MDHEN and CDR2 SYDVKM. The CDR3: CASSSLAGGHPDTQYF. The CDR3 DNA reads as TGTGCCAGCAGTTCGTTAGCGGGGGGGCATCCAGATACGCAGTATTTT.

The CDR3 spells CASSLIGTAKNIQYF. In nucleotides, the CDR3 is TGTGCCAGCAGCTTGATCGGGACAGCCAAAAACATTCAGTACTTC. J is TRBJ2-4 and V is TRBV7-2; D tentatively reads TRBD1 or TRBD2 (5 bases each). Germline V gene sequence: CDR1 SGHTA, CDR2 FQGNSA. The V gene lost 3 bases and the J gene lost 0 bases, with 9 bases spanning the gap. The CDR3 has 15 amino acids.

This rearrangement joins TRBV11-2 to TRBJ2-1; D perhaps matches TRBD2 (6 bases). This CDR3 has 14 amino acids. The ends were cut back, 6 bases at V and 11 bases at J, with 20 bases in the middle. The V gene's germline CDR1 is SGHAT and CDR2 FQNNGV. CDR3 in amino acids: CASRDLRDSPKQFF. CDR3 DNA sequence: TGTGCCAGCAGGGATCTCCGGGACTCACCTAAGCAGTTCTTC. The whole variable domain, filled in from reference TRBV11-2 and TRBJ2-1, reads EAGVAQSPRYKIIEKRQSVAFWCNPISGHATLYWYQQILGQGPKLLIQFQNNGVVDDSQLPKDRFSAERLKGVDSTLKIQPAKLEDSAVYLCASRDLRDSPKQFFGPGTRLTVL.

This clone was seen only a few times. J is TRBJ2-5 and V is TRBV15, with 7 nucleotides matching TRBD1. The CDR3 totals 14 residues. Per the germline V gene, CDR1 is LNHNV and CDR2 is YYDKDF (reference sequence). Losses at the gene ends were 5 bases for V and 5 bases for J; bases not matched to a gene: 8. CDR3 protein: CATSSGQSRETQYF. The CDR3, as DNA: TGTGCCACCAGCTCGGGACAGAGCAGGGAGACCCAGTACTTC. Drawing the rest from reference TRBV15 and TRBJ2-5, the complete variable domain is DAMVIQNPRYQVTQFGKPVTLSCSQTLNHNVMYWYQQKSSQAPKLLFHYYDKDFNNEADTPDNFQSRRPNTSFCFLDIRSPGLGDTAMYLCATSSGQSRETQYFGPGTRLLVL.

The CDR3 spells CASSPAGLSGANVLTF. In DNA form, the CDR3 reads TGTGCCAGCAGCCCAGCGGGACTATCTGGGGCCAACGTCCTGACTTTC. The J gene is TRBJ2-6, the V gene TRBV7-9, with 7 nucleotides matching TRBD2. Losses at the gene ends were 5 bases for V and 1 base for J; bases not matched to a gene: 5. Germline V gene data show CDR1 as SEHNR and CDR2 as FQNEAQ (reference sequence). This CDR3 has 16 amino acids.

The chain recombines TRBV6-6 with TRBJ2-1; no clear D. Trimming shortened V by 0 bases and J by 4 bases, and 13 bases separated the two germline ends. CDR3 length: 16 amino acids. Germline V CDR1 and CDR2: MNHNY, SVGAGI (reference sequence). CDR3 residues: CASSYSEGRSYNEQFF. Written as DNA, the CDR3 is TGTGCCAGCAGTTACTCCGAAGGACGGTCTTACAATGAGCAGTTCTTC.

CDR3 nucleotide sequence: TGTGCCAGCAGTGAACAAGGGCGCAAGGAACTGTTTTTT. Protein sequence: CASSEQGRKELFF. V is TRBV6-1 and J is TRBJ1-4; D unresolved. Trimming took off 2 bases at V and 12 bases at J, with 13 bases between the two ends. The CDR3 contains 13 residues. In germline, CDR1 is MNHNS, CDR2 SASEGT.

This chain links TRBV2 with TRBJ1-1, with 8 positions matching TRBD1. The J segment lost 2 bases and the V segment lost 7 bases, leaving 6 bases of the junction unmatched. CDR1 is SNHLY and CDR2 is FYNNEI in the germline V gene. The CDR3 runs to 14 residues. CDR3 DNA sequence: TGTGCCAGCATCCCTGACAGGGGTAACACTGAAGCTTTCTTT. This gives the protein CASIPDRGNTEAFF. Combining the CDR3 with reference TRBV2 and TRBJ1-1 gives the whole variable domain EPEVTQTPSHQVTQMGQEVILRCVPISNHLYFYWYRQILGQKVEFLVSFYNNEISEKSEIFDDQFSVERPDGSNFTLKIRSTKLEDSAMYFCASIPDRGNTEAFFGQGTRLTVV.

This chain connects TRBV29-1 to TRBJ1-1; D gene unclear. This CDR3 spans 11 amino acids. Germline V gene sequence: CDR1 SQVTM, CDR2 ANQGSEA. V gave up 2 bases and J gave up 2 bases, with 3 bases separating them. The CDR3 DNA is TGCAGCGTTGAACATAACACTGAAGCTTTCTTT. This encodes CSVEHNTEAFF. The full variable domain, in which reference TRBV29-1 and TRBJ1-1 provide the parts outside the CDR3, is SAVISQKPSRDICQRGTSLTIQCQVDSQVTMMFWYRQQPGQSLTLIATANQGSEATYESGFVIDKFPISRPNLTFSTLTVSNMSPEDSSIYLCSVEHNTEAFFGQGTRLTVV.

The chain joins TRBV10-3 to TRBJ2-3, with a weak D call TRBD2 (6 bases). V shed 8 bases and J shed 2 bases, with 11 bases lying between them. The CDR3 spans 13 residues. The germline V gene encodes CDR1 ENHRY and CDR2 SYGVKD. The CDR3 loop reads CAIRETDTDTQYF. CDR3 nucleotide sequence: TGTGCCATCCGGGAGACCGACACAGATACGCAGTATTTT.

The sample holds one count of this clone. This rearrangement joins TRBV5-1 to TRBJ2-5; D is perhaps TRBD1 (7 bases). CDR3 length: 14 amino acids. The ends were cut back, 1 base at V and 5 bases at J, with 12 bases in the middle. Per germline, CDR1 SGHRS and CDR2 YFSETQ. In DNA, the CDR3 is TGCGCCAGCAGCTTGCGGGGGACAGTGGAGACCCAGTACTTC. Protein sequence: CASSLRGTVETQYF.

The rearrangement links TRBV7-8 to TRBJ1-2; 10 bases align to TRBD1. Germline V CDR1 and CDR2: SGHVS, FQNEAQ. The ends lost 1 base at V and 4 bases at J; junction bases unmatched: 0. The CDR3 contains 14 residues. The CDR3 DNA reads as TGTGCCAGCAGCTTAGGGACAGGGGGCTATGGCTACACCTTC. Protein product: CASSLGTGGYGYTF.

The chain recombines TRBV18 with TRBJ2-5; the D is unclear. The V and J ends lost 3 bases and 2 bases respectively, with 13 bases between them. Germline assignment: CDR1 KGHSH and CDR2 LQKENI. CDR3 length: 15 residues. Here the CDR3 reads CASSPVMVEQETQYF. The DNA of the CDR3 is TGTGCCAGCTCACCGGTAATGGTAGAGCAAGAGACCCAGTACTTC.

This chain connects TRBV9 to TRBJ2-5, with TRBD2 matching over 7 bases. Germline V gene data show CDR1 as SGDLS and CDR2 as YYNGEE. CDR3 length: 14 amino acids. With V trimmed by 0 bases and J by 1 base, 0 bases remained unmatched. CDR3 loop: CASSVGGGQETQYF. The CDR3 DNA is TGTGCCAGCAGCGTAGGGGGGGGCCAAGAGACCCAGTACTTC.

This rearrangement joins TRBV25-1 to TRBJ2-3; D is unresolved. Matching the DNA end better, TRBJ1-5 makes the J call doubtful. CDR1 MGHDK and CDR2 SYGVNS come from the germline V gene. The CDR3 contains 11 residues. CDR3 sequence reads: CASSGPDTQHF. The CDR3 DNA is TGTGCCAGCAGTGGACCGGATACGCAGCATTTT.

The rearrangement uses TRBV2 and TRBJ2-3; 10 bases align to TRBD2. The CDR3 is 16 residues long. Germline trimming cut 2 bases from V and 3 bases from J; bases unmatched to any gene: 5. Per germline, CDR1 SNHLY and CDR2 FYNNEI. The chain's CDR3 is CASSELAAGGTDTQYF. For the CDR3, the DNA is TGTGCCAGCAGTGAATTAGCAGCGGGGGGGACAGATACGCAGTATTTT.